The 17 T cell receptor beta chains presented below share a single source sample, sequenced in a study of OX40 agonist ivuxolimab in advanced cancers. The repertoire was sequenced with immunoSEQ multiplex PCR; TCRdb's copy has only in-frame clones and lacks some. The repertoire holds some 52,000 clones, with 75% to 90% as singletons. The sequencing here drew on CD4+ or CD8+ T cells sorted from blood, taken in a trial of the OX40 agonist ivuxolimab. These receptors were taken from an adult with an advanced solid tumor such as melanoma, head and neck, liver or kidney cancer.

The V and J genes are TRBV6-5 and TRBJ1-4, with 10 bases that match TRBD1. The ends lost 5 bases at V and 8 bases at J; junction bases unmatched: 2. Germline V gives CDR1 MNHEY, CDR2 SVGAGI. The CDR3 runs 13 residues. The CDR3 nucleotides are TGTGCCAGCAGTCGGACAGGGGGAGAAAAACTGTTTTTT. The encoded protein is CASSRTGGEKLFF.

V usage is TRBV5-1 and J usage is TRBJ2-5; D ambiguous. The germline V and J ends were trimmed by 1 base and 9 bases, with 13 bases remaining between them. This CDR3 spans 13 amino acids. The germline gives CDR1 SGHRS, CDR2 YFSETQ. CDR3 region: CASSLSMEIAQYF. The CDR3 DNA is TGCGCCAGCAGCTTGAGTATGGAGATAGCCCAGTACTTC. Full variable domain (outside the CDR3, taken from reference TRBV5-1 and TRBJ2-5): KAGVTQTPRYLIKTRGQQVTLSCSPISGHRSVSWYQQTPGQGLQFLFEYFSETQRNKGNFPGRFSGRQFSNSRSEMNVSTLELGDSALYLCASSLSMEIAQYFGPGTRLLVL.

The CDR3: CASSADRYYGYTF. The CDR3, as DNA: TGTGCCAGTAGTGCGGACAGGTATTATGGCTACACCTTC. This chain uses TRBV19 with TRBJ1-2; 7 bases are a match to TRBD1. The CDR3 is made up of 13 amino acids. Germline assignment: CDR1 LNHDA and CDR2 SQIVND (reference sequence). Unmatched junction bases numbered 5, after V lost 5 bases and J lost 5 bases.

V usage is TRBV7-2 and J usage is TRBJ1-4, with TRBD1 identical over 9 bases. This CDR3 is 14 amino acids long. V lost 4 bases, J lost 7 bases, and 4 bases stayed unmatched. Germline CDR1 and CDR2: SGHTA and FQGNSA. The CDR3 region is CASSSTGGGEKLFF. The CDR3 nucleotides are TGTGCCAGCAGCTCTACAGGGGGCGGTGAAAAACTGTTTTTT.

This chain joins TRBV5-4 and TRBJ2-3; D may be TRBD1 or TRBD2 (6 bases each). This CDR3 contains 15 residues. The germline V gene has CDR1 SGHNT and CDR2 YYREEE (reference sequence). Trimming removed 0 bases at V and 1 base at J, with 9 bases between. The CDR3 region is CASSLARGGTDTQYF. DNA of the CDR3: TGTGCCAGCAGCTTGGCGAGGGGGGGCACAGATACGCAGTATTTT.

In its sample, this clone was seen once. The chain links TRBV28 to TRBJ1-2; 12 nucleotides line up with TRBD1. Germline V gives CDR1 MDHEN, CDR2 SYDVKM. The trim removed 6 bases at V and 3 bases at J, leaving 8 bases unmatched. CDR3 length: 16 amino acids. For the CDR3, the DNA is TGTGCCAGCAGACCGACAGGGACAGGGGGCGACTATGGCTACACCTTC. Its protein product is CASRPTGTGGDYGYTF.

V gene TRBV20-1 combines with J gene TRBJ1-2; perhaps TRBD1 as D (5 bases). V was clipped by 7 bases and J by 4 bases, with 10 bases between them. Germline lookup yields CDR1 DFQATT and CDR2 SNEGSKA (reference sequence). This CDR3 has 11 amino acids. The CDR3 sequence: CSGMTVYGYTF. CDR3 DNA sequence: TGCAGTGGGATGACAGTCTATGGCTACACCTTC.

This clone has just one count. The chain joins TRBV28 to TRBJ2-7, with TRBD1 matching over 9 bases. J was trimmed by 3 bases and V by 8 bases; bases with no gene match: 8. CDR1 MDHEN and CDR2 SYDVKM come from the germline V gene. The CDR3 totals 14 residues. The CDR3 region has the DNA TGTGCCAGCGGACGACAGGGGGGAGGCTACGAGCAGTACGTC. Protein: CASGRQGGGYEQYV.

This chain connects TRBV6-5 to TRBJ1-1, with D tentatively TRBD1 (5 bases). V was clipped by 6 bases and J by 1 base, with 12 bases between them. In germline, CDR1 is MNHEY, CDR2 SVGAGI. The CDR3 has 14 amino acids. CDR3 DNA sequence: TGTGCCAGCAGACCACCGGGGGAGAACACTGAAGCTTTCTTT. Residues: CASRPPGENTEAFF.

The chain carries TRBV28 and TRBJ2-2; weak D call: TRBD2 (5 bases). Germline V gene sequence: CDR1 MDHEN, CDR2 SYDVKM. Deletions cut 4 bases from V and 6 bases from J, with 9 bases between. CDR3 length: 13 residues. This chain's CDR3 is CASSSTRAGELFF. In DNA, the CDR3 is TGTGCCAGCAGTTCCACGAGGGCCGGGGAGCTGTTTTTT.

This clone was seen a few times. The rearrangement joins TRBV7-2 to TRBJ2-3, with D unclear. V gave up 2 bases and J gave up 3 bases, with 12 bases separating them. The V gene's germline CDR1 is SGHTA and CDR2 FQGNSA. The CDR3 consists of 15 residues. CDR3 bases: TGTGCCAGCAGCTTAAACACCCCACGGACAGATACGCAGTATTTT. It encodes CASSLNTPRTDTQYF.

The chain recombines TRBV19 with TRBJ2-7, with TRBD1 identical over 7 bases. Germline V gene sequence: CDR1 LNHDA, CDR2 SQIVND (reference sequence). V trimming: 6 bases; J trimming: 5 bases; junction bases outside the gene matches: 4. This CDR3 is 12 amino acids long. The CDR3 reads CASRSQGNEQYF. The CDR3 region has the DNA TGTGCCAGTAGGTCACAGGGGAACGAGCAGTACTTC. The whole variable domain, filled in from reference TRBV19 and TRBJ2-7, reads DGGITQSPKYLFRKEGQNVTLSCEQNLNHDAMYWYRQDPGQGLRLIYYSQIVNDFQKGDIAEGYSVSREKKESFPLTVTSAQKNPTAFYLCASRSQGNEQYFGPGTRLTVT.

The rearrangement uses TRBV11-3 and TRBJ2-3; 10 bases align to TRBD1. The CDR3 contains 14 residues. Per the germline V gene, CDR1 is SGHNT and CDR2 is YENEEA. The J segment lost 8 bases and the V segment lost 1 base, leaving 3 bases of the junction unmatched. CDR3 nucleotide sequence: TGTGCCAGCAGCTTAGGACAGGGGGCTGGTACGCAGTATTTT. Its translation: CASSLGQGAGTQYF.

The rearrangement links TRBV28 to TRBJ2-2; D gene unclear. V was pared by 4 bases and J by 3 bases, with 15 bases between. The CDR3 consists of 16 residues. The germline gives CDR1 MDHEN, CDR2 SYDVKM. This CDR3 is CASSSKAPSDTGELFF. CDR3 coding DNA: TGTGCCAGCAGTTCGAAGGCTCCTTCCGACACCGGGGAGCTGTTTTTT.

CDR3 region: CASSQPGHSIYGYTF. CDR3 nucleotides: TGTGCCAGCAGCCAACCGGGACACTCCATCTATGGCTACACCTTC. The V gene is TRBV14, the J gene TRBJ1-2; D perhaps matches TRBD1 (6 bases). Germline V gene sequence: CDR1 SGHDN, CDR2 FVKESK. This CDR3 is 15 amino acids long. Deletions cut 2 bases from V and 4 bases from J, with 14 bases between.

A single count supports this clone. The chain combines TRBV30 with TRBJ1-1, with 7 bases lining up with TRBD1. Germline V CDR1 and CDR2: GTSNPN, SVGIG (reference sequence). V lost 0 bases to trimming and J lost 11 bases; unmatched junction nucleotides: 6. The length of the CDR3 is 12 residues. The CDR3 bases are TGTGCCTGGAGTGTTAAGGGGGCGAAGGCTTTCTTT. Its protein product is CAWSVKGAKAFF.

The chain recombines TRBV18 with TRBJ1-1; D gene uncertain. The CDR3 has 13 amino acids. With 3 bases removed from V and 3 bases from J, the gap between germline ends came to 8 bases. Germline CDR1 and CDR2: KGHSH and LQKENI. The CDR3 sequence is CASSPHADTEAFF. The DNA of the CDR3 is TGTGCCAGCTCACCGCACGCGGACACTGAAGCTTTCTTT.